One T cell receptor beta chain is described in this entry. Its binding antigen is unknown. No base qualities exist here, and no much larger clone lies one base off it. This specimen comes from a study of blood T cell repertoires in COVID-19 (dated by TCRdb to between 2020 and 2021). Some background on the complete study: Collaborator samples came from the United States, Italy and Spain and covered acute and convalescent phases of COVID-19. The dataset comprised deeply sampled blood TCRbeta repertoires from subjects exposed to, actively infected with, or recovered from COVID-19. The sample metadata nearly always contained a de-identified subject ID, COVID-19 status, age in years and sex. Samples came from the ongoing ImmuneRACE study (first 160 participants) plus 1,254 subjects from 6 global collaborators. Where HLA class I and class II types were available, the types were taken from metadata supplied by the sample provider, not from assay-based typing. A freely available public database, intended as a resource for researchers studying the immune response to SARS-CoV-2, is where the repertoires were released. The material from the prospective study consisted of cDNA or gDNA derived from T cells, B-cell-depleted T cells, or PBMCs. The full study reports these points: The quantity of clinical and demographic metadata differed by source and by participant and was supplied without curation.

TCRbeta CDR3 regions were amplified from genomic DNA using the immunoSEQ Assay, a bias-controlled multiplex PCR. Under the source paper's analysis protocol: The number of nucleated cells in each sample was estimated from the amplification of reference gene primers within the assay. To quantify the absolute abundance of each unique TCRbeta CDR3 rearrangement, sequence reads were collapsed and filtered. For each sample, productive Simpson clonality was calculated by taking the square root of Simpson's diversity index across productive rearrangements. Here the immuneACCESS table is served through TCRdb, limited to in-frame sequences with V and J called. Missing clones are a known gap in these copies; in checked studies unresolved V genes cover under half, and the rest lacks a known reason. Clone size and the V and J calls come from that table; the DNA yielded D and trimming. This sample has about 90,000 clones in its table, and approximately 80% of those were observed once. The ten top clones hold roughly 7.3% of the sample.

The CDR3 numbers 13 residues from cysteine through phenylalanine. The retained sequence is limited to the CDR3, 39 bases, with the frame set at the first base. CDR1 and CDR2 are drawn from the germline V gene: MGHRA, YSYEKL. V loses 0 bases at its end and J loses 5 bases; junction bases beyond the gene matches: 0. Whole blood was collected in K2EDTA tubes by collaborating institutions according to the institutions' own protocols. For TCRbeta analysis, collaborators shipped samples in one of three forms: frozen whole blood, isolated PBMCs, or DNA extracted from either of those sample types. Sequenced: peripheral blood. Here the chain combines TRBV4-1 and TRBJ1-2, with 7 central nucleotides matching TRBD1. The TCR sequence derives from a man in his sixties or seventies with acute or convalescent COVID-19. In nucleotide form, the sequence is TGCGCCAGCAGCCAAGAGACAGGGTATGGCTACACCTTC. Protein translation: CASSQETGYGYTF.